Listed below are T cell receptor beta chains from one sample, sequenced in a study of control samples from healthy donors and cancer patients. Profiling relied on immunoSEQ multiplex PCR, and the TCRdb table lists in-frame clones only, not all of them. The profile covers approximately 80,000 clones, with 91% appearing a single time and 15% to 18% taken by the ten largest. The material sequenced was blood. The receptors were sampled from a man in his thirties or forties in good health. The CDR3 runs from the conserved cysteine through the conserved F or W. The order of the fields is clone size, J gene, V gene, D gene, CDR3 protein, CDR3 DNA. D genes are given only for firm matches. Only some rows state a clone size, as once, few, many or a class for expanded clones.

abundance: once; j_gene: TRBJ1-3; v_gene: TRBV5-1; d_gene: -; CDR3aa: CASSPDVDPGNTIYF; CDR3nt: TGCGCCAGCAGCCCGGACGTGGATCCTGGAAACACCATATATTTT
abundance: -; j_gene: TRBJ1-2; v_gene: TRBV12-3/TRBV12-4; d_gene: TRBD1; CDR3aa: CASSLGGGGGYTF; CDR3nt: TGTGCCAGCAGTTTAGGAGGGGGCGGGGGCTACACCTTC
abundance: -; j_gene: TRBJ2-7; v_gene: TRBV27; d_gene: TRBD2; CDR3aa: CASSRLARLNEQYF; CDR3nt: TGTGCCAGCAGTAGACTAGCCCGGCTGAACGAGCAGTACTTC
abundance: -; j_gene: TRBJ1-4; v_gene: TRBV28; d_gene: -; CDR3aa: CASIGRVREKLFF; CDR3nt: TGTGCCAGCATAGGCAGGGTGCGGGAAAAACTGTTTTTT
abundance: -; j_gene: TRBJ1-1; v_gene: TRBV6-5; d_gene: -; CDR3aa: CATRTAMNTEAFF; CDR3nt: TGTGCCACCAGGACAGCTATGAACACTGAAGCTTTCTTT
abundance: -; j_gene: TRBJ2-3; v_gene: TRBV3-1/TRBV3-2; d_gene: -; CDR3aa: CASSQSTAPDTQYF; CDR3nt: TGTGCCAGCAGCCAATCGACCGCTCCGGATACGCAGTATTTT
abundance: once; j_gene: TRBJ2-7; v_gene: TRBV18; d_gene: TRBD1; CDR3aa: CASSISGQGAGEQYF; CDR3nt: TGTGCCAGCTCAATCAGCGGACAGGGGGCAGGGGAGCAGTACTTC
abundance: -; j_gene: TRBJ2-7; v_gene: TRBV9; d_gene: TRBD2; CDR3aa: CASSVAGGTIDEQYF; CDR3nt: TGTGCCAGCAGCGTAGCCGGCGGGACTATTGACGAGCAGTACTTC
abundance: -; j_gene: TRBJ1-3; v_gene: TRBV18; d_gene: -; CDR3aa: CASSPRGADSGNTIYF; CDR3nt: TGTGCCAGCTCACCACGAGGTGCCGACTCTGGAAACACCATATATTTT
abundance: -; j_gene: TRBJ2-5; v_gene: TRBV3-1/TRBV3-2; d_gene: TRBD1; CDR3aa: CASSQGTGGGKTQYF; CDR3nt: TGTGCCAGCAGCCAAGGGACAGGGGGCGGAAAGACCCAGTACTTC
abundance: -; j_gene: TRBJ2-1; v_gene: TRBV19; d_gene: -; CDR3aa: CASSGLAGARNEQFF; CDR3nt: TGTGCCAGTAGCGGTCTGGCAGGGGCGAGGAATGAGCAGTTCTTC
abundance: -; j_gene: TRBJ2-1; v_gene: TRBV5-4; d_gene: -; CDR3aa: CASSLSSTDNEQFF; CDR3nt: TGTGCCAGCAGCTTGAGCTCTACAGACAATGAGCAGTTCTTC
abundance: -; j_gene: TRBJ1-1; v_gene: TRBV12-3/TRBV12-4; d_gene: -; CDR3aa: CASRLKVDTEAFF; CDR3nt: TGTGCCAGCAGATTAAAGGTGGACACTGAAGCTTTCTTT
abundance: -; j_gene: TRBJ2-7; v_gene: TRBV5-1; d_gene: TRBD1; CDR3aa: CASSSTGAAYEQYF; CDR3nt: TGCGCCAGCAGCTCGACAGGGGCAGCCTACGAGCAGTACTTC
abundance: -; j_gene: TRBJ2-7; v_gene: TRBV4-1; d_gene: TRBD2; CDR3aa: CASSQATSAYEQYF; CDR3nt: TGCGCCAGCAGCCAAGCGACTAGCGCCTACGAGCAGTACTTC
abundance: -; j_gene: TRBJ2-1; v_gene: TRBV4-1; d_gene: -; CDR3aa: CASRALVGPDNEQFF; CDR3nt: TGCGCCAGCAGAGCGTTAGTAGGACCCGACAATGAGCAGTTCTTC
abundance: -; j_gene: TRBJ1-5; v_gene: TRBV30; d_gene: TRBD1; CDR3aa: CAWSRSSGTAYNQPQHF; CDR3nt: TGTGCCTGGAGTAGATCTTCCGGGACAGCCTACAATCAGCCCCAGCATTTT
abundance: -; j_gene: TRBJ2-1; v_gene: TRBV2; d_gene: TRBD2; CDR3aa: CASSEANSGRYNEQFF; CDR3nt: TGTGCCAGCAGTGAAGCGAATAGCGGGAGATACAATGAGCAGTTCTTC
abundance: -; j_gene: TRBJ1-1; v_gene: TRBV19; d_gene: -; CDR3aa: CASSIGRLNTEAFF; CDR3nt: TGTGCCAGTAGTATCGGTAGACTGAACACTGAAGCTTTCTTT
abundance: -; j_gene: TRBJ1-5; v_gene: TRBV30; d_gene: TRBD1; CDR3aa: CAWSRTGNQPQHF; CDR3nt: TGTGCCTGGAGCCGGACAGGGAATCAGCCCCAGCATTTT
abundance: once; j_gene: TRBJ1-4; v_gene: TRBV5-4; d_gene: -; CDR3aa: CASSLVPLPGEKLFF; CDR3nt: TGTGCCAGCAGCTTGGTTCCCTTACCCGGTGAAAAACTGTTTTTT
abundance: -; j_gene: TRBJ1-1; v_gene: TRBV19; d_gene: -; CDR3aa: CASREDGPSTEAFF; CDR3nt: TGTGCCAGTAGAGAAGACGGGCCGAGCACTGAAGCTTTCTTT
abundance: -; j_gene: TRBJ1-5; v_gene: TRBV28; d_gene: -; CDR3aa: CASISPQGGMGSNQPQHF; CDR3nt: TGTGCCAGCATTTCCCCACAGGGTGGGATGGGGAGCAATCAGCCCCAGCATTTT
abundance: -; j_gene: TRBJ2-5; v_gene: TRBV6-2/TRBV6-3; d_gene: TRBD2; CDR3aa: CASSPSSGAETQYF; CDR3nt: TGTGCCAGCAGTCCCTCTAGCGGGGCTGAGACCCAGTACTTC
abundance: -; j_gene: TRBJ1-5; v_gene: TRBV7-2; d_gene: -; CDR3aa: CASSLAAANQPQHF; CDR3nt: TGTGCCAGCAGCTTAGCGGCGGCCAATCAGCCCCAGCATTTT
abundance: -; j_gene: TRBJ1-4; v_gene: TRBV27; d_gene: TRBD1; CDR3aa: CASSLTLGTGIEKLFF; CDR3nt: TGTGCCAGCAGTCTTACTCTTGGGACAGGCATTGAAAAACTGTTTTTT
abundance: -; j_gene: TRBJ2-7; v_gene: TRBV9; d_gene: -; CDR3aa: CASSVVEIGEQYF; CDR3nt: TGTGCCAGCAGCGTAGTGGAAATTGGAGAGCAGTACTTC
abundance: -; j_gene: TRBJ2-3; v_gene: TRBV2; d_gene: TRBD2; CDR3aa: CASSESQAGGTHTQYF; CDR3nt: TGTGCCAGCAGTGAATCCCAAGCGGGGGGAACTCATACGCAGTATTTT
abundance: -; j_gene: TRBJ2-7; v_gene: TRBV10-3; d_gene: -; CDR3aa: CAISESWGAPYEQYF; CDR3nt: TGTGCCATCAGTGAGTCTTGGGGGGCCCCCTACGAGCAGTACTTC
abundance: -; j_gene: TRBJ2-2; v_gene: TRBV10-1; d_gene: -; CDR3aa: CASSESAGTPNTGELFF; CDR3nt: TGCGCCAGCAGTGAGTCTGCGGGGACTCCCAACACCGGGGAGCTGTTTTTT
abundance: once; j_gene: TRBJ1-4; v_gene: TRBV5-1; d_gene: TRBD1; CDR3aa: CASSLPRTGVANEKLFF; CDR3nt: TGCGCCAGCAGCTTACCTCGGACAGGGGTAGCTAATGAAAAACTGTTTTTT
abundance: -; j_gene: TRBJ2-7; v_gene: TRBV28; d_gene: TRBD1; CDR3aa: CASSFPDRDHEQYF; CDR3nt: TGTGCCAGCAGTTTTCCAGACAGGGACCACGAGCAGTACTTC
abundance: -; j_gene: TRBJ1-3; v_gene: TRBV7-9; d_gene: TRBD1; CDR3aa: CASSSRGLSGNTIYF; CDR3nt: TGTGCCAGCAGCTCCAGGGGGCTCTCTGGAAACACCATATATTTT
abundance: -; j_gene: TRBJ2-5; v_gene: TRBV11-3; d_gene: -; CDR3aa: CASSLGQGTETQYF; CDR3nt: TGTGCCAGCAGCTTAGGTCAGGGGACGGAGACCCAGTACTTC
abundance: -; j_gene: TRBJ2-7; v_gene: TRBV7-9; d_gene: -; CDR3aa: CASSFGAGKGYEQYF; CDR3nt: TGTGCCAGCAGCTTTGGGGCAGGGAAGGGTTACGAGCAGTACTTC
abundance: -; j_gene: TRBJ2-7; v_gene: TRBV2; d_gene: TRBD1; CDR3aa: CASSEYRGPYEQYF; CDR3nt: TGTGCCAGCAGTGAGTACAGGGGCCCCTACGAGCAGTACTTC
abundance: -; j_gene: TRBJ1-2; v_gene: TRBV25-1; d_gene: -; CDR3aa: CASTPDRYGYTF; CDR3nt: TGTGCCAGCACCCCGGACCGTTATGGCTACACCTTC
abundance: once; j_gene: TRBJ2-3; v_gene: TRBV9; d_gene: TRBD2; CDR3aa: CASSPTPLREVTDTQYF; CDR3nt: TGTGCCAGCAGCCCCACACCTTTACGGGAGGTCACAGATACGCAGTATTTT
abundance: -; j_gene: TRBJ1-2; v_gene: TRBV7-3; d_gene: TRBD1; CDR3aa: CASSQGQGALGYTF; CDR3nt: TGTGCCAGCAGTCAAGGACAGGGGGCGCTTGGCTACACCTTC
abundance: -; j_gene: TRBJ2-5; v_gene: TRBV5-5; d_gene: -; CDR3aa: CASSLNPPGETQYF; CDR3nt: TGTGCCAGCAGCTTGAACCCCCCAGGGGAGACCCAGTACTTC
abundance: -; j_gene: TRBJ1-4; v_gene: TRBV29-1; d_gene: -; CDR3aa: CSARTNEKLFF; CDR3nt: TGCAGCGCGAGGACCAATGAAAAACTGTTTTTT
abundance: -; j_gene: TRBJ1-2; v_gene: TRBV28; d_gene: -; CDR3aa: CASIPRGRLYGYTF; CDR3nt: TGTGCCAGCATACCCCGGGGCAGACTCTATGGCTACACCTTC
abundance: few; j_gene: TRBJ2-2; v_gene: TRBV5-6; d_gene: -; CDR3aa: CASSLAALTGELFF; CDR3nt: TGTGCCAGCAGCTTGGCCGCACTCACCGGGGAGCTGTTTTTT
abundance: -; j_gene: TRBJ2-7; v_gene: TRBV3-1/TRBV3-2; d_gene: TRBD1; CDR3aa: CASSQGQGQGSYEQYF; CDR3nt: TGTGCCAGCAGCCAGGGACAGGGACAGGGATCCTACGAGCAGTACTTC
abundance: -; j_gene: TRBJ1-1; v_gene: TRBV19; d_gene: -; CDR3aa: CASINFRDGNTEAFF; CDR3nt: TGTGCCAGTATTAACTTTCGGGACGGCAACACTGAAGCTTTCTTT
abundance: once; j_gene: TRBJ1-5; v_gene: TRBV6-1; d_gene: -; CDR3aa: CASSEFQGLDQPQHF; CDR3nt: TGTGCCAGCAGTGAATTCCAGGGGCTGGATCAGCCCCAGCATTTT
abundance: once; j_gene: TRBJ2-3; v_gene: TRBV7-3; d_gene: TRBD2; CDR3aa: CASSLRTSGRNSTDTQYF; CDR3nt: TGTGCCAGCAGCTTACGTACTAGCGGGAGGAATTCGACAGATACGCAGTATTTT
abundance: -; j_gene: TRBJ2-2; v_gene: TRBV9; d_gene: -; CDR3aa: CASSVRGAPNTGELFF; CDR3nt: TGTGCCAGCAGCGTAAGGGGGGCTCCGAACACCGGGGAGCTGTTTTTT
abundance: -; j_gene: TRBJ2-7; v_gene: TRBV18; d_gene: -; CDR3aa: CASSPINKDSHEQYF; CDR3nt: TGTGCCAGCTCACCAATTAACAAGGACAGCCACGAGCAGTACTTC
abundance: -; j_gene: TRBJ1-2; v_gene: TRBV2; d_gene: TRBD1; CDR3aa: CARGTGSNYGYTF; CDR3nt: TGTGCCAGGGGGACAGGATCTAACTATGGCTACACCTTC
abundance: -; j_gene: TRBJ2-5; v_gene: TRBV7-9; d_gene: -; CDR3aa: CASSLGGQGETQYF; CDR3nt: TGTGCCAGCAGCTTAGGTGGGCAGGGAGAGACCCAGTACTTC
abundance: -; j_gene: TRBJ1-2; v_gene: TRBV18; d_gene: TRBD1; CDR3aa: CASSRDRDRTYGYTF; CDR3nt: TGTGCCAGCTCTCGAGACCGGGACAGGACCTATGGCTACACCTTC
abundance: -; j_gene: TRBJ1-4; v_gene: TRBV28; d_gene: TRBD1; CDR3aa: CASAPSQGFHEKLFF; CDR3nt: TGTGCCAGCGCCCCGTCACAGGGGTTCCATGAAAAACTGTTTTTT
abundance: few; j_gene: TRBJ2-7; v_gene: TRBV27; d_gene: -; CDR3aa: CASSLPGSLYEQYF; CDR3nt: TGTGCCAGCAGTTTGCCAGGGTCCCTCTACGAGCAGTACTTC